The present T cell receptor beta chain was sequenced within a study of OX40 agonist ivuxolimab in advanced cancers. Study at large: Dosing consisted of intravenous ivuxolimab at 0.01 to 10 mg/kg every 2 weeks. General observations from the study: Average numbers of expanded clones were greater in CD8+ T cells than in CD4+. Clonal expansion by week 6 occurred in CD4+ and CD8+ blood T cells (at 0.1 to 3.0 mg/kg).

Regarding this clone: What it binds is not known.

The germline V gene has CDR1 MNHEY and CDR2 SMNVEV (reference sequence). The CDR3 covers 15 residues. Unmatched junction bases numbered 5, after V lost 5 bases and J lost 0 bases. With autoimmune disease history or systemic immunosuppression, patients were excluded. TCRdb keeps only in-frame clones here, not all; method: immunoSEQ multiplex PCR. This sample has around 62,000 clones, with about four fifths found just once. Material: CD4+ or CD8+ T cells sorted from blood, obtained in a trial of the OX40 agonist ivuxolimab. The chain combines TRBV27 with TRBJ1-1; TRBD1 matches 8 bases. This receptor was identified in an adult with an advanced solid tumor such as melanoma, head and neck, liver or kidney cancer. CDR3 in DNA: TGTGCCAGCAGTAGACAGGGGATTATGAACACTGAAGCTTTCTTT. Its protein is CASSRQGIMNTEAFF.